The 7 T cell receptor beta chains below all came from one sample that was sequenced in a study of PD-1 blockade in classical Hodgkin lymphoma. The table came from immunoSEQ multiplex PCR; TCRdb's copy has only in-frame clones and leaves some out. The sample includes tens of thousands of clones, about four fifths seen only once; the top ten take roughly 16%. Brentuximab vedotin exposure varied, and every patient relapsed after autologous stem cell transplantation. The specimen was peripheral blood mononuclear cells (PBMCs), collected before the second cycle of nivolumab. The receptor source for this set is a human donor with classical Hodgkin lymphoma.

The chain is built from TRBV4-3 and TRBJ2-1, with D possibly being TRBD1 (6 bases). The V end lost 2 bases, the J end lost 4 bases, and 12 bases lay between the germline ends. The CDR3 length is 15 residues. CDR1 is LGHNA, CDR2 YSLEER, per germline. In nucleotides, the CDR3 is TGCGCCAGCAGCCAATCACAGGGAAAATACAATGAGCAGTTCTTC. Translated: CASSQSQGKYNEQFF.

The chain joins TRBV10-3 to TRBJ1-1; 11 nucleotides align to TRBD1. V dropped 10 bases and J dropped 5; count of bases not matched to a gene: 6. Germline assignment: CDR1 ENHRY and CDR2 SYGVKD. The CDR3 loop spans 13 amino acids. CDR3 in amino acids: CATWDRGGTEAFF. In DNA, the CDR3 is TGTGCCACCTGGGACAGGGGGGGGACTGAAGCTTTCTTT.

V gene TRBV21-1 combines with J gene TRBJ1-1. TRBV21-1 is deemed a pseudogene. The CDR3 is made up of 16 amino acids. CDR3 coding DNA: TGTGCCAGCAGGAGGGGATTCAGCCCTATGAACACTGAAGCTTTCTTT. Its translation: CASRRGFSPMNTEAFF.

This chain links TRBV2 with TRBJ1-2, with D unresolved. Trimming shortened V by 7 bases and J by 4 bases, and 13 bases separated the two germline ends. CDR3 length: 13 residues. Germline loops: CDR1 SNHLY, CDR2 FYNNEI. The CDR3 here is CASNRYTAYGYTF. CDR3 DNA sequence: TGTGCCAGCAACCGATACACCGCCTATGGCTACACCTTC.

The table lists this clone with a count of one. V usage is TRBV13 and J usage is TRBJ2-1; 8 bases are shared with TRBD2. Germline V lookup: CDR1 PRHDT, CDR2 FYEKMQ (reference sequence). The CDR3 consists of 17 residues. The trim removed 5 bases at V and 8 bases at J, leaving 17 bases unmatched. CDR3 amino acids: CASSPRRGAGEIHEQFF. CDR3 in DNA: TGTGCCAGCAGCCCCCGGCGAGGAGCGGGAGAAATACATGAGCAGTTCTTC. Supplemented by reference TRBV13 and TRBJ2-1, the full variable domain reads AAGVIQSPRHLIKEKRETATLKCYPIPRHDTVYWYQQGPGQDPQFLISFYEKMQSDKGSIPDRFSAQQFSDYHSELNMSSLELGDSALYFCASSPRRGAGEIHEQFFGPGTRLTVL.

The chain links TRBV7-9 to TRBJ2-1; 8 bases line up with TRBD2. CDR1 is SEHNR and CDR2 is FQNEAQ in the germline V gene (reference sequence). After removal of 1 base from V and 7 bases from J, the junction contained 6 bases not matched to a gene. This CDR3 is built from 15 residues. In DNA, the CDR3 is TGTGCCAGCAGCTTAGGACTAGCGTTCAAAAATGAGCAGTTCTTC. This translates into CASSLGLAFKNEQFF.

By sample fraction, this clone is medium-sized. The V gene is TRBV9, the J gene TRBJ2-1; D unclear. Trimming cost V 0 bases and J 2 bases, with 12 bases left between them. This CDR3 is built from 16 residues. Germline loops: CDR1 SGDLS, CDR2 YYNGEE. The CDR3 DNA is TGTGCCAGCAGCGTAGGAGGTCTGAAAGCCTACAATGAGCAGTTCTTC. This sequence encodes CASSVGGLKAYNEQFF.